The 14 T cell receptor beta chains in this list originate from one sample, sequenced in a study of tumor-infiltrating lymphocytes in primary liver carcinoma. With a constant-region primer, TCR beta cDNA was made from 400 to 550 ng of total RNA. ARM-PCR was slightly modified, and three nested multiplex PCR rounds with it gave rise to the TCR beta libraries. Use of TRBV1-TRBV30 forward primers with a C-beta reverse primer characterized the first two PCR rounds, which lasted 10 cycles each. TCRdb reprocessed the multiplex PCR reads via MiXCR and lists one record per CDR3 protein. The sample has 180,000 or so distinct CDR3 sequences, roughly three fifths seen once. The researchers obtained blood RNA from unsorted whole blood and also extracted germline DNA. Sequenced sample: peripheral blood. All receptors come from a man aged 35 to 55 with primary liver carcinoma and hepatitis B virus infection.

This clonotype was counted ten times or more. CDR3 protein: CASSLVRGDTEAFF. The CDR3 bases are TGTGCCAGCAGCTTAGTTAGGGGAGACACTGAAGCTTTCTTT. The V and J genes are TRBV11-2 and TRBJ1-1; D perhaps matches TRBD1 (5 bases). Germline V gene sequence: CDR1 SGHAT, CDR2 FQNNGV. CDR3 size: 14 residues. V dropped 1 base and J dropped 3 bases, with 9 bases sitting between them.

J is TRBJ2-7 and V is TRBV4-1; 11 bases are shared with TRBD2. The length of the CDR3 is 14 residues. V lost 4 bases and J lost 6; bases outside the gene matches: 5. Germline V lookup: CDR1 MGHRA, CDR2 YSYEKL. CDR3 coding DNA: TGCGCCAGCAGCCTAGCTAGCGGGAGGACCGAGCAGTACTTC. Its protein product is CASSLASGRTEQYF.

To note about this clonotype: Just one base apart from a much larger clone, this may be a read error. The chain couples TRBV29-1 to TRBJ2-5; a weak D match, TRBD1 (6 bases). Germline V CDR1 and CDR2: SQVTM, ANQGSEA. The CDR3 length is 14 residues. V was cut by 5 bases and J by 3 bases, with 16 bases left in between. In DNA, the CDR3 is TGCAGCGTTAACCGTGGACAGATCGAAGAGACCCAGTACTTC. This sequence encodes CSVNRGQIEETQYF.

This clonotype was seen repeatedly, ten times or more. The V call is TRBV11-2, the J call TRBJ1-1; 10 nucleotides agree with TRBD1. Per the germline V gene, CDR1 is SGHAT and CDR2 is FQNNGV. J lost 6 bases, V lost 6 bases, and 7 bases had no gene match. This CDR3 has 14 residues. CDR3 coding DNA: TGTGCCAGCAGTCTGGACAGGGGGGTAGCTGAAGCTTTCTTT. Amino acids: CASSLDRGVAEAFF.

At least ten counts were recorded for this clonotype. The J gene is TRBJ1-5, the V gene TRBV4-1; D gene uncertain. Trimming stripped 0 bases from V and 7 bases from J, with 7 bases between. CDR1 is MGHRA, CDR2 YSYEKL, per germline. This CDR3 region has 13 residues. CDR3 sequence: CASSQDRGQPQHF. The CDR3 DNA reads as TGCGCCAGCAGCCAAGATCGAGGCCAGCCCCAGCATTTT.

This clonotype was recorded a few times. This chain links TRBV11-1 with TRBJ2-1; TRBD2 matches 10 bases. V was clipped by 4 bases and J by 0 bases; unmatched bases: 15. Germline CDR1 and CDR2: SGHAT and FQDESV (reference sequence). This CDR3 has 20 residues. DNA for the CDR3: TGTGCCAGCAGCTCTTTGGGGAGCGGGGGGGAGGGGGGCTCCTACAATGAGCAGTTCTTC. Translated, it gives CASSSLGSGGEGGSYNEQFF. The full variable domain, with the rest looked up from reference TRBV11-1 and TRBJ2-1, is EAEVAQSPRYKITEKSQAVAFWCDPISGHATLYWYRQILGQGPELLVQFQDESVVDDSQLPKDRFSAERLKGVDSTLKIQPAELGDSAMYLCASSSLGSGGEGGSYNEQFFGPGTRLTVL.

This sequence joins TRBV6-5 and TRBJ1-1, with D tentatively TRBD1 (5 bases). Germline CDR1 reads MNHEY; CDR2 reads SVGAGI. The CDR3 sequence is 15 residues long. V lost 0 bases and J 9 bases, leaving 17 bases between the germline ends. The CDR3 here is CASSYSVGQGSQAFF. CDR3 in DNA: TGTGCCAGCAGTTACTCCGTAGGGCAGGGTAGTCAAGCTTTCTTT.

This clonotype has just a few counts. The chain is built from TRBV5-4 and TRBJ2-1; tentatively, D is TRBD1 or TRBD2 (6 bases each). Trimming pared 4 bases from V and 5 bases from J, leaving 13 bases between. Germline V lookup: CDR1 SGHNT, CDR2 YYREEE (reference sequence). The CDR3 sequence is 14 residues long. The CDR3 here is CASSPRGGNNEQFF. The CDR3 DNA reads TGTGCCAGCAGCCCGAGAGGGGGGAACAATGAGCAGTTCTTC.

This clonotype turned up a few times. A single base separates this from a much larger clone, so it may be a read error. The rearrangement links TRBV11-2 to TRBJ2-5; 10 bases are shared with TRBD1. CDR1 and CDR2 (germline): SGHAT, FQNNGV. The CDR3 is 14 amino acids. The DNA for the CDR3 is TGTGCCAGCAAGCCGGGACAGGGGCAAGATACCCAGTACTTC. Amino acids: CASKPGQGQDTQYF. Filled out from reference TRBV11-2 and TRBJ2-5, the complete variable domain reads EAGVAQSPRYKIIEKRQSVAFWCNPISGHATLYWYQQILGQGPKLLIQFQNNGVVDDSQLPKDRFSAERLKGVDSTLKIQPAKLEDSAVYLCASKPGQGQDTQYFGPGTRLLVL.

This clonotype has just a few counts. This may come from a read error, since a much larger clone is one base off. For the CDR3, the DNA is TGTGCCAGCAGCAAAATAAGGGGGAGGGCCCTCGAGCGGTACTTC. Translating gives CASSKIRGRALERYF. V usage is TRBV11-2 and J usage is TRBJ2-7; a possible D gene is TRBD2 (7 bases). The CDR3 loop spans 15 amino acids. Germline V gene lookup returns CDR1 SGHAT and CDR2 FQNNGV.

This clonotype has a single count. As DNA, the CDR3 is TGTGCCAGCAGTTTATTTACCGGGACAGGGGGTATCTCCTATAATTCACCCCTCCACTTT. Amino acids: CASSLFTGTGGISYNSPLHF. The chain links TRBV28 to TRBJ1-6, with 11 nucleotides matching TRBD1. The CDR3 covers 20 residues. With 1 base clipped from V and 0 bases from J, the junction kept 8 bases outside the gene matches. CDR1 and CDR2 from the germline V gene are MDHEN and SYDVKM. The complete variable domain, with remaining parts taken from reference TRBV28 and TRBJ1-6, reads DVKVTQSSRYLVKRTGEKVFLECVQDMDHENMFWYRQDPGLGLRLIYFSYDVKMKEKGDIPEGYSVSREKKERFSLILESASTNQTSMYLCASSLFTGTGGISYNSPLHFGNGTRLTVT.

This clonotype has a count of ten or more. The chain employs TRBV11-2 and TRBJ1-4, with a possible D match to TRBD1 (6 bases). CDR3 length equals 15 residues. With 2 bases removed from V and 3 bases from J, the gap between germline ends came to 10 bases. Germline-derived CDR1 and CDR2 are SGHAT and FQNNGV. The CDR3 DNA sequence: TGTGCCAGCAGCTTACGGGGGGCGGCTAATGAAAAACTGTTTTTT. It codes for CASSLRGAANEKLFF.

This clonotype was recorded only once. The gene calls are TRBV30 and TRBJ2-1; D is undetermined. V lost 4 bases and J 10 bases, leaving 17 bases between the germline ends. The CDR3 totals 13 residues. Germline V gene data show CDR1 as GTSNPN and CDR2 as SVGIG (reference sequence). The CDR3 nucleotides are TGTGCCTGGAACCCTATAGTGGGCAACGAGCAGTTCTTC. This codes for CAWNPIVGNEQFF.

V and J are TRBV28 and TRBJ2-6; the D is unclear. The CDR3 is 12 residues long. V was pared by 7 bases and J by 9 bases, with 10 bases between. The germline gives CDR1 MDHEN, CDR2 SYDVKM. CDR3 nucleotide sequence: TGTGCCAGCACTCGATTTGACAACGTCCTGACTTTC. Residues: CASTRFDNVLTF.